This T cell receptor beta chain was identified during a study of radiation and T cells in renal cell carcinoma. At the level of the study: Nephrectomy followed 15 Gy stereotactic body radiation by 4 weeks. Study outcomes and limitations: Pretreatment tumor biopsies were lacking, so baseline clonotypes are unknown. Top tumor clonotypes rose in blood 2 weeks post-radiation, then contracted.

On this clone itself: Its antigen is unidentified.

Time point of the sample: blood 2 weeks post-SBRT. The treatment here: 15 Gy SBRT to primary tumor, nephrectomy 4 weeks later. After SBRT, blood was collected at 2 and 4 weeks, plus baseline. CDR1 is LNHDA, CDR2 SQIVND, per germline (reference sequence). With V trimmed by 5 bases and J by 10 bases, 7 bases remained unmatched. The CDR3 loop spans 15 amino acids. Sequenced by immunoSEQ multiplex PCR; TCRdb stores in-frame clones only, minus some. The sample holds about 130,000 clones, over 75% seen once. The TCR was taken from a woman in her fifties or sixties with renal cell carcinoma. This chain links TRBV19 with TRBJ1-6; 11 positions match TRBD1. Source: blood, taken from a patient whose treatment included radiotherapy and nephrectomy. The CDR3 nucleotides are TGTGCCAGTAGTGTCGGACAGGGGGCCAAATCACCCCTCCACTTT. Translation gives CASSVGQGAKSPLHF.